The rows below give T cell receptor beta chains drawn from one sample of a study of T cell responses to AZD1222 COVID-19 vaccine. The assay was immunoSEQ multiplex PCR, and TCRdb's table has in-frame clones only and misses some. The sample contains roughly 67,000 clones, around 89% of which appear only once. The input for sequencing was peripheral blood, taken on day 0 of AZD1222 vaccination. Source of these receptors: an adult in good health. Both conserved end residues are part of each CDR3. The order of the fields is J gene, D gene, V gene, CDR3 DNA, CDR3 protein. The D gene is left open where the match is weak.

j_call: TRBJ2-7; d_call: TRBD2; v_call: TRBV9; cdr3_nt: TGTGCCAGCAGCGTAGGGGGAGGGACCGAGCAGTACTTC; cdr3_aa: CASSVGGGTEQYF
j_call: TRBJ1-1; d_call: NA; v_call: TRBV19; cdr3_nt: TGTGCCAGTAGTATAGTTGGAGCGAACACTGAAGCTTTCTTT; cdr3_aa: CASSIVGANTEAFF
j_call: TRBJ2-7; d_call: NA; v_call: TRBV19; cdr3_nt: TGTGCCAGTAGTATAGAAGGGACCGGGCGGGAGCAGTACTTC; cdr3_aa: CASSIEGTGREQYF
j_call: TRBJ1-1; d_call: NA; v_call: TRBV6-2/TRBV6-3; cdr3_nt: TGTGCCAGCAGTTACTCGAATAAGGGCAGGTACACTGAAGCTTTCTTT; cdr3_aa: CASSYSNKGRYTEAFF
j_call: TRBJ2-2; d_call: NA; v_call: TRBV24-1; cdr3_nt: TGTGCCACCAGCCTCTTGCACACCGGGGAGCTGTTTTTT; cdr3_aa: CATSLLHTGELFF
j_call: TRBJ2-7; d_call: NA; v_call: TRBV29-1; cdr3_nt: TGCAGCGTTGGATCGGACATTCTCTCCTACGAGCAGTACTTC; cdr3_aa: CSVGSDILSYEQYF
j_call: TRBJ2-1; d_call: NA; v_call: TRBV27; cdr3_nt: TGTGCCAGCAGTTCTGGAAGCGCGGGTGAGCAGTTCTTC; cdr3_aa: CASSSGSAGEQFF
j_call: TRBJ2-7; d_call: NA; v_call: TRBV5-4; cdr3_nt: TGTGCCAGCAGCCCGAGCCGGACGGTCTCCACCGAGCAGTACTTC; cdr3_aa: CASSPSRTVSTEQYF
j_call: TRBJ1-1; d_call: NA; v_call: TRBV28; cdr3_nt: TGTGCCAGCAGATTCGAGGGGGGTTTCACTGAAGCTTTCTTT; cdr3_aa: CASRFEGGFTEAFF
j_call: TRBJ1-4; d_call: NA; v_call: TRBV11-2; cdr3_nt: TGTGCCAGCAGCTTAGGACAGGCTAATGAAAAACTGTTTTTT; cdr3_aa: CASSLGQANEKLFF
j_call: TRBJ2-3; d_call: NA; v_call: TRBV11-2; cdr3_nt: TGTGCCAGCAGCTCTCAGACCCGTGATACGCAGTATTTT; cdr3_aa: CASSSQTRDTQYF
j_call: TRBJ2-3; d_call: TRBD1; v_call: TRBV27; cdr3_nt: TGTGCCAGCAATCCTGACAGGGTTTTGGCAGATACGCAGTATTTT; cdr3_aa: CASNPDRVLADTQYF
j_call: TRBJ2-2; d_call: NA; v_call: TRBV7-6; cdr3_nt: TGTGCCAGCAGCTTTGAGGGGACCGGTCCGCCCACCGGGGAGCTGTTTTTT; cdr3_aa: CASSFEGTGPPTGELFF
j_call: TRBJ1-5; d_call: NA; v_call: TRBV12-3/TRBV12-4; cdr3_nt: TGTGCCAGCAGTTCGGGGGAAGATCAGCCCCAGCATTTT; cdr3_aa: CASSSGEDQPQHF
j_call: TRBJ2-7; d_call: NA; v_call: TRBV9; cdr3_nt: TGTGCCAGCAGCGTAGACCCGTCGCCCTACGAGCAGTACTTC; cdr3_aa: CASSVDPSPYEQYF
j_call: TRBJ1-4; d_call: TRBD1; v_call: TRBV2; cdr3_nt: TGTGCCAGCAGTGATAGGACAGGGTTTAGTGAAAAACTGTTTTTT; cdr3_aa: CASSDRTGFSEKLFF
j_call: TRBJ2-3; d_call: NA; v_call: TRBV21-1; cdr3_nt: TGTGCCAGCAGCAAAGGAGGGGGACTGAGCACAGATACGCAGTATTTT; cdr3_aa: CASSKGGGLSTDTQYF
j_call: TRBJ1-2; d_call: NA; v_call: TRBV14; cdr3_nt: TGTGCCAGCAGCGAAGGAAATTATGGCTACACCTTC; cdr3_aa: CASSEGNYGYTF
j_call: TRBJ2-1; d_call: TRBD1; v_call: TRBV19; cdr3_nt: TGTGCCAGTAGTATAGGGACAGGGGTGAGTGAGCAGTTCTTC; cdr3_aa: CASSIGTGVSEQFF
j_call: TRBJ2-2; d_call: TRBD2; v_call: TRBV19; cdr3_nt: TGTGCCAGTAGGAAAGGACTAGCGGGAGGGACGAACACCGGGGAGCTGTTTTTT; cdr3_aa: CASRKGLAGGTNTGELFF
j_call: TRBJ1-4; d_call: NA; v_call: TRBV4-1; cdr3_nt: TGCGCCAGCAGCCAAGAAACGGACACCGCAGGGGTAATTAAACTGTTTTTT; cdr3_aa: CASSQETDTAGVIKLFF
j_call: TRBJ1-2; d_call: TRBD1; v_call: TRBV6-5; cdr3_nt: TGTGCCAGCAGACGACAGGGGGGCTACACCTTC; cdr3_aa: CASRRQGGYTF